The T cell receptor beta chain described here comes from a study of cytomegalovirus exposure and HLA in healthy donors. Remarks on this clone: Its antigen is undetermined.

Findings of the study overall: Under in vitro conditions, three CMV-associated chains were confirmed as specific for CMV antigens. The majority of TCR sequences were rare, yet some public TCRs appeared in many donors. According to the study, 160 or so TCR beta chains were cytomegalovirus-associated.

Germline V CDR1 and CDR2: MDHEN, SYDVKM. J gave up 2 bases and V 5 bases, and 6 bases lay outside the gene matches. This CDR3 is 14 amino acids long. The roughly 120-subject validation cohort, separate from the approximately 670-subject first cohort, included the donors. Sequencing was performed with immunoSEQ multiplex PCR; in TCRdb, only in-frame clones are kept and a portion is missing. The sample lists some 330,000 clones, 86% occurring once. The TCR comes from a woman aged 18-29 years in good health and CMV-seronegative. The chain combines TRBV28 with TRBJ2-7; 7 nucleotides agree with TRBD1. Sequenced input: PBMCs. The DNA of the CDR3 is TGTGCCAGCAGTAGACAGGGTCGACCCTACGAGCAGTACTTC. Encoded protein: CASSRQGRPYEQYF.